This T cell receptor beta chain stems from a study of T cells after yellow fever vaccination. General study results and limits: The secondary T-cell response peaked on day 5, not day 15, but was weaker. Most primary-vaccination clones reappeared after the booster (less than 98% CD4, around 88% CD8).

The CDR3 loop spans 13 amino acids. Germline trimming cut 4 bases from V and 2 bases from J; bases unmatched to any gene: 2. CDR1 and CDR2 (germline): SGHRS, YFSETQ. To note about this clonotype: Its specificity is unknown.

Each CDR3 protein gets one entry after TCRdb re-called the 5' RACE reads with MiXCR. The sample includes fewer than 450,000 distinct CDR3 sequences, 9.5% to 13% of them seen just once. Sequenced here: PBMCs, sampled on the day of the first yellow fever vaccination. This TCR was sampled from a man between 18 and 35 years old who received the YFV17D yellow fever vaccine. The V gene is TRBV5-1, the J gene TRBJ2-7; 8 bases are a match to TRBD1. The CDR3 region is CASSRGQAYEQYF. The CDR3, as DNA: TGCGCCAGCAGCAGGGGACAGGCCTACGAGCAGTACTTC.